This TCR beta chain was identified during a study of T cells after yellow fever vaccination. The germline V gene has CDR1 SGHTS and CDR2 YDEGEE. This CDR3 is built from 13 residues. V lost 5 bases and J lost 5, with 13 bases in between. The sample holds a few counts of this clonotype. Each CDR3 protein is one row after TCRdb ran MiXCR on the 5' RACE reads. The repertoire holds roughly 170,000 distinct CDR3 sequences, with 5.5% to 8% as singletons. The chain has TRBV5-8 and TRBJ2-5; D may be TRBD1 or TRBD2 (5 bases each). This TCR was sampled from a man aged 18 to 30 who received the YFV17D yellow fever vaccine. The specimen comprised CD4+ T cells sorted from PBMCs, sampled on the day of the first yellow fever vaccination. CDR3 coding DNA: TGTGCCAGCAGTCTGACCGGGGCGGAGACCCAGTACTTC. It yields the protein CASSLTGAETQYF.